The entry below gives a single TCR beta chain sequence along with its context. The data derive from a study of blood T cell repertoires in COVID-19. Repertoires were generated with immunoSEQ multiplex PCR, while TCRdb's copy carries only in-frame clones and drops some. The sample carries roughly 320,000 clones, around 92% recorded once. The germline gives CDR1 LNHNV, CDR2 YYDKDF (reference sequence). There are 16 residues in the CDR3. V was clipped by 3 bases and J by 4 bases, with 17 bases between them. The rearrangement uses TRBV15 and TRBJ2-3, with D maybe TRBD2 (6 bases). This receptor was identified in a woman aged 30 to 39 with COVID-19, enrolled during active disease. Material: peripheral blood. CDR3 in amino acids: CATSSARLGGADTQYF. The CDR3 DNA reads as TGTGCCACCAGCAGTGCCCGTCTAGGAGGGGCAGATACGCAGTATTTT. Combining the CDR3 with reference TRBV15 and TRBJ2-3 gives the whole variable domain DAMVIQNPRYQVTQFGKPVTLSCSQTLNHNVMYWYQQKSSQAPKLLFHYYDKDFNNEADTPDNFQSRRPNTSFCFLDIRSPGLGDTAMYLCATSSARLGGADTQYFGPGTRLTVL.